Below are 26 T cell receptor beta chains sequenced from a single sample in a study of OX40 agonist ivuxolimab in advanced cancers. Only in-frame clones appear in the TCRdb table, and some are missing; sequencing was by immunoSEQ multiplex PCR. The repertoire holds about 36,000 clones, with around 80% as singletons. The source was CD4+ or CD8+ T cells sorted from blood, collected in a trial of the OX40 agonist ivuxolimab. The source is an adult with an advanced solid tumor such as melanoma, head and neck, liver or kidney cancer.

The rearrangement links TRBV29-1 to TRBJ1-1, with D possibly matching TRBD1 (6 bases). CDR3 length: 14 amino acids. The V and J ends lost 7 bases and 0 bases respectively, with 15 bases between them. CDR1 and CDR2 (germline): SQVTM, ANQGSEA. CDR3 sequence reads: CSAKEGDMNTEAFF. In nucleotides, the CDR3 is TGCAGCGCGAAGGAGGGGGATATGAACACTGAAGCTTTCTTT.

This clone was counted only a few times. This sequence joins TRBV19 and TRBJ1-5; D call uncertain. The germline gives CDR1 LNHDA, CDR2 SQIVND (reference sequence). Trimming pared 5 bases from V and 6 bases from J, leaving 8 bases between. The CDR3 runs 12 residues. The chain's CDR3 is CASSVSRQPQHF. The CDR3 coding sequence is TGTGCCAGTAGTGTTTCCCGTCAGCCCCAGCATTTT.

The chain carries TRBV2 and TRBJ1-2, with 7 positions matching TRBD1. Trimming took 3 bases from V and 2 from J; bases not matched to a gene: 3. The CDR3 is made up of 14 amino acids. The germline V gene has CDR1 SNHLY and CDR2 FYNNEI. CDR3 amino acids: CASSETGLNYGYTF. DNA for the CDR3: TGTGCCAGCAGTGAGACAGGGCTAAACTATGGCTACACCTTC.

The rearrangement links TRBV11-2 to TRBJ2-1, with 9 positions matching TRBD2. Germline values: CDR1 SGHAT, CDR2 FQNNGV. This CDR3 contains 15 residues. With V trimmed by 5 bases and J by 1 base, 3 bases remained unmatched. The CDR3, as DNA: TGTGCCAGCAGCCTTAGCGGGGGATCCTACAATGAGCAGTTCTTC. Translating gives CASSLSGGSYNEQFF.

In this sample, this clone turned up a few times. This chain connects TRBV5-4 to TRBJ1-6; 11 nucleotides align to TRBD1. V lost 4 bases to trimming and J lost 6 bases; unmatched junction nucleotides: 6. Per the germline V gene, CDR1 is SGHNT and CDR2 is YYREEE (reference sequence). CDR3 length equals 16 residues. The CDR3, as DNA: TGTGCCAGCAGCACCGGACAGGGGGCAACTAATTCACCCCTCCACTTT. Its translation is CASSTGQGATNSPLHF.

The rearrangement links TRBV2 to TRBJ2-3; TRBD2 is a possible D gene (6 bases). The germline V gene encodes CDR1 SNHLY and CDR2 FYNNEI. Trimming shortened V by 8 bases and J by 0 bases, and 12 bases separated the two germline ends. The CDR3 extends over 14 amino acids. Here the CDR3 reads CASGASASTDTQYF. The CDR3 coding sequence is TGTGCCAGCGGAGCTAGCGCTAGCACAGATACGCAGTATTTT.

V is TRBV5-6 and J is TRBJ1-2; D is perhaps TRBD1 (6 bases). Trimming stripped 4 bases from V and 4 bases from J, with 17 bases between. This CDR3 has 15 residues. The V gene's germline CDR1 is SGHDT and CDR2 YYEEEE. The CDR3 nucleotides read TGTGCCAGCAGCCCCTTTGGGCAGGGGACCTATGGCTACACCTTC. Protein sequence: CASSPFGQGTYGYTF.

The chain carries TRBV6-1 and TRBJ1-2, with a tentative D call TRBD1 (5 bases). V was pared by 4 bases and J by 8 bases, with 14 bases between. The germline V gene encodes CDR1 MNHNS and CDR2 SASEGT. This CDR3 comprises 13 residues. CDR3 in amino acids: CASSADSLRGYTF. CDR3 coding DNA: TGTGCCAGCAGTGCTGACAGCCTAAGGGGCTACACCTTC.

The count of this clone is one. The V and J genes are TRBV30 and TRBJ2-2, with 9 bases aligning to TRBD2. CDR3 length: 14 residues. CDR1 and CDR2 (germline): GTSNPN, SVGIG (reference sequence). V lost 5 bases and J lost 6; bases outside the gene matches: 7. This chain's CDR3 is CAWQTGTSPGELFF. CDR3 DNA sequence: TGTGCCTGGCAGACCGGGACTAGCCCCGGGGAGCTGTTTTTT. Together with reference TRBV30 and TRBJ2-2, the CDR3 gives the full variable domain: SQTIHQWPATLVQPVGSPLSLECTVEGTSNPNLYWYRQAAGRGLQLLFYSVGIGQISSEVPQNLSASRPQDRQFILSSKKLLLSDSGFYLCAWQTGTSPGELFFGEGSRLTVL.

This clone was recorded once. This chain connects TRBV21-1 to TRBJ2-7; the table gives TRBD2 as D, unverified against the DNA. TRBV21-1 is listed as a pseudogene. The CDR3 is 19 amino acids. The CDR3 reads CASSDSGTSGHPHSYEQYV. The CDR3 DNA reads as TGTGCCAGCAGCGATTCCGGGACTAGCGGGCATCCTCACTCCTACGAGCAGTACGTC.

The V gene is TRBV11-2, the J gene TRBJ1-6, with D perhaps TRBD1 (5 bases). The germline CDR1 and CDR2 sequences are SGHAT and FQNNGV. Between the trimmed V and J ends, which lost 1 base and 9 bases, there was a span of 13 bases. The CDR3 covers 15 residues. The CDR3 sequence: CASSLVGQGGSPLHF. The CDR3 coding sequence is TGTGCCAGCAGCTTAGTTGGGCAGGGAGGTTCACCCCTCCACTTT.

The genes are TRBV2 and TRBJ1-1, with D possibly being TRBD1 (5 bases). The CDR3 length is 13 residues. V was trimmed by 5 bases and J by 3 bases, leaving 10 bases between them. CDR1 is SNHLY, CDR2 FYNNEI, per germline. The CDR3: CASSTMGDTEAFF. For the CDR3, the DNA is TGTGCCAGCAGTACAATGGGGGACACTGAAGCTTTCTTT.

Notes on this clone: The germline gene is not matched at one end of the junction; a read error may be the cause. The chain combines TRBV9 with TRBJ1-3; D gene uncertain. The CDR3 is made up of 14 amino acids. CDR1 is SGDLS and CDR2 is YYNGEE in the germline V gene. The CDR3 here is CASSVEGSANTIYF. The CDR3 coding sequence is TGTGCCAGCAGCGTAGAAGGGTCTGCAAACACCATATATTTT.

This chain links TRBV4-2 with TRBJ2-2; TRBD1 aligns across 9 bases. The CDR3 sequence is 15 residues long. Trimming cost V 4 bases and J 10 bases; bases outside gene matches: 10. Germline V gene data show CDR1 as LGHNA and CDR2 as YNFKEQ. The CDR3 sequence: CASSRLGQGALELFF. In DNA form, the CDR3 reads TGTGCCAGCAGCCGTTTGGGACAGGGCGCTTTGGAGCTGTTTTTT.

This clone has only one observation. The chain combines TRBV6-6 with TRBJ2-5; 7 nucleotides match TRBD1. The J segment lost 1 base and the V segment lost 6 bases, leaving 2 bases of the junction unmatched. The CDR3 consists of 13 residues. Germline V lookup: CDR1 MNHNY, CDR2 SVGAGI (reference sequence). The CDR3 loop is CASSRDSQETQYF. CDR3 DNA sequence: TGTGCCAGCAGCCGGGACAGCCAAGAGACCCAGTACTTC.

CDR3 nucleotide sequence: TGCGCCAGCAGCTTGGTGAGTGGTTCACAACCCACTAACTATGGCTACACCTTC. As protein: CASSLVSGSQPTNYGYTF. This chain connects TRBV5-1 to TRBJ1-2; unclear D gene. The CDR3 length is 18 residues. V was trimmed by 0 bases and J by 0 bases, leaving 18 bases between them. Germline V gene data show CDR1 as SGHRS and CDR2 as YFSETQ.

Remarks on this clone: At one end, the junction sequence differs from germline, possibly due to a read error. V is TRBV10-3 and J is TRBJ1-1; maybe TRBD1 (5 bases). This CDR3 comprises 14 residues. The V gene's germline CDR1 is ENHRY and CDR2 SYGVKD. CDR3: CASSPGGMNTEAFF. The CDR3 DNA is TGTGCCAGCAGTCCCGGGGGGATGAACACTGAAGCTTTCTTT.

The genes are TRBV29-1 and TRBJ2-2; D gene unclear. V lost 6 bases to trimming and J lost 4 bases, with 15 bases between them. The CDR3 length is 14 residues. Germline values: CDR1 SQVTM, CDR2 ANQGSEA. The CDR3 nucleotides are TGCAGCGTCCAGACCCCCACACGCACCGGGGAGCTGTTTTTT. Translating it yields CSVQTPTRTGELFF.

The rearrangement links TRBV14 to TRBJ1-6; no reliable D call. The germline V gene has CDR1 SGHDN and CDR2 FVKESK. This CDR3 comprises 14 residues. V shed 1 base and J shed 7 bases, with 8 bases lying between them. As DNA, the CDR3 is TGTGCCAGCAGCCAAGTCGCAAAAAATTCACCCCTCCACTTT. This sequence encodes CASSQVAKNSPLHF.

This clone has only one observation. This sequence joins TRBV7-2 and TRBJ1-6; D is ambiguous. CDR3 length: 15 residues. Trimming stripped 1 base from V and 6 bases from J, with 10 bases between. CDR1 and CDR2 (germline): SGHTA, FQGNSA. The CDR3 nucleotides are TGTGCCAGCAGCTTAGGAAACTTACCTAATTCACCCCTCCACTTT. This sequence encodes CASSLGNLPNSPLHF.

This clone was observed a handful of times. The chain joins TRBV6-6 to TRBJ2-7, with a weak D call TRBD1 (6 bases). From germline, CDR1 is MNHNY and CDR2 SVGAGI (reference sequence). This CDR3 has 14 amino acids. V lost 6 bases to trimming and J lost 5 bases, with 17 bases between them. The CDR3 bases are TGTGCCAGCAGCCCGGGGAAGGGGGTCGACGAGCAGTACGTC. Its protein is CASSPGKGVDEQYV.

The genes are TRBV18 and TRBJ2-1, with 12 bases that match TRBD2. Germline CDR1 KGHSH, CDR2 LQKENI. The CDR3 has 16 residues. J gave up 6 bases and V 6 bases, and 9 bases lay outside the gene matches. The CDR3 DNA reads TGTGCCAGCTCCTTCGCGGCTAGCGGGGGGGCCAATGAGCAGTTCTTC. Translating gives CASSFAASGGANEQFF. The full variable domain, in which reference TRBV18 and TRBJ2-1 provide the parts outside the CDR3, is NAGVMQNPRHLVRRRGQEARLRCSPMKGHSHVYWYRQLPEEGLKFMVYLQKENIIDESGMPKERFSAEFPKEGPSILRIQQVVRGDSAAYFCASSFAASGGANEQFFGPGTRLTVL.

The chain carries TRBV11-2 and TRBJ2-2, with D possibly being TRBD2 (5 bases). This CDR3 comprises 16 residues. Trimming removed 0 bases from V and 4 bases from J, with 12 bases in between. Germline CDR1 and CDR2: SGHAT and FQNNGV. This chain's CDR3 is CASSLERGGPTGELFF. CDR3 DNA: TGTGCCAGCAGCTTAGAAAGAGGAGGACCCACCGGGGAGCTGTTTTTT. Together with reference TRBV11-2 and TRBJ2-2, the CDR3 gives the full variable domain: EAGVAQSPRYKIIEKRQSVAFWCNPISGHATLYWYQQILGQGPKLLIQFQNNGVVDDSQLPKDRFSAERLKGVDSTLKIQPAKLEDSAVYLCASSLERGGPTGELFFGEGSRLTVL.

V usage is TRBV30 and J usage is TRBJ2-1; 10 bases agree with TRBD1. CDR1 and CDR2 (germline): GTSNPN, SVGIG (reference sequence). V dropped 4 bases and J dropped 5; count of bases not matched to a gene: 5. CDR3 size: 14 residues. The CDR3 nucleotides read TGTGCCTGGAATACCGGGACAGGGGACAATGAGCAGTTCTTC. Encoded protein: CAWNTGTGDNEQFF.

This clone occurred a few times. CDR3 residues: CASSLLGGARGVEAFF. CDR3 in DNA: TGTGCCAGCAGTCTGTTGGGGGGGGCGAGAGGAGTAGAAGCTTTCTTT. J is TRBJ1-1 and V is TRBV5-8; the D gene is possibly TRBD1 (6 bases). V was shortened by 5 bases and J by 8 bases, with 25 bases between the two germline ends. Looked up from germline, CDR1 is SGHTS and CDR2 is YDEGEE. The CDR3 runs to 16 residues.

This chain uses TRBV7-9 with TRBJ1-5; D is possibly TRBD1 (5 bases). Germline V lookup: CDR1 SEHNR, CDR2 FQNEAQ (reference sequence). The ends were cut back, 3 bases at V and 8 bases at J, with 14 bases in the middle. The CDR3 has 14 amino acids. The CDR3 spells CASSFPGRGEPQHF. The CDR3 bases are TGTGCCAGCAGCTTCCCAGGGAGAGGGGAGCCCCAGCATTTT.